Reported below is one T cell receptor (beta chain). The antigen remains undetermined. Primers included in the PCR were 60 Vbeta and 13 Jbeta primers. Here immunoSEQ multiplex PCR was the method, and the copy in TCRdb shows in-frame clones only, minus some. This sample has about 100,000 clones, with 75% found just once. The sample comes from a study of cytomegalovirus exposure and HLA in healthy donors. Study results and limitations: Likely technical artifact: a cluster of highly shared sequence variants.

The CDR3 consists of 14 residues. The germline CDR1 and CDR2 sequences are SQVTM and ANQGSEA. V was pared by 0 bases and J by 0 bases, with 8 bases between. Sequencing was performed on PBMCs. This clonotype was sampled from a middle-aged man in good health and CMV-seronegative. V usage is TRBV29-1 and J usage is TRBJ2-5, with D uncertain. The CDR3 DNA reads as TGCAGCGTTGAAGAATTACAAGACCAAGAGACCCAGTACTTC. Translation: CSVEELQDQETQYF.